This TCR beta chain was sequenced for a study of blood T cell repertoires in COVID-19. The CDR3 consists of 13 residues. With V trimmed by 8 bases and J by 8 bases, 8 bases remained unmatched. CDR1 and CDR2 from the germline V gene are SNHLY and FYNNEI. TCRdb's copy holds only in-frame clones and misses some; the assay was immunoSEQ multiplex PCR. The sample includes about 110,000 clones, over 75% seen only once; the top ten take 8% to 8.5%. The rearrangement uses TRBV2 and TRBJ1-4; TRBD1 matches at 7 bases. This clonotype was sampled from a woman in her 70s who had recovered from COVID-19. Input material: peripheral blood. CDR3 in amino acids: CASSGQREEKLFF. The CDR3 DNA sequence: TGTGCCAGCTCGGGACAGCGTGAGGAAAAACTGTTTTTT.